This T cell receptor beta chain stems from a study of cytomegalovirus exposure and HLA in healthy donors (dated by TCRdb to 2015 to 2018). In the study overall: The 650 to 800 repertoires of the first cohort and the 95 to 150 validation repertoires were produced on the same platform, according to a later analysis. Along with the roughly 700-subject first cohort, a separate validation cohort of around 110 different subjects was used. To predict cytomegalovirus infection status, the study brought together high-throughput TCR immunosequencing, statistical association of individual TCRs with disease status, and machine learning. The study aimed to test whether signatures of past pathogen exposure could be identified by cataloging public T cell receptors.

The donors belonged to the validation cohort of about 120 subjects, which was separate from the roughly 700-subject first cohort. Library preparation used the immunoSEQ multiplex PCR assay. The paper's data handling went like this. A statistical classification framework was built for diagnosing cytomegalovirus status from the catalog of TCR beta chain sequences. TCRdb took over this immuneACCESS table, retaining in-frame rearrangements with V and J assigned. Such tables are incomplete; in checked studies, under half of the missing clones stem from an unresolved V gene, and the remainder is unexplained. D and trimming come from the DNA, and the V and J calls and clone size come from that table. Present in this sample are approximately 300,000 clones, roughly 88% of which were seen just once. The ten largest clones take up about 0.8% of the sample. CDR1 and CDR2, looked up from the germline V gene, are SGHAT and FQNNGV. The CDR3 runs 13 residues from the cysteine to the phenylalanine. Only the CDR3 DNA is retained, 39 bases long and in frame from the first base. V loses 5 bases at its end and J loses 4 bases; junction bases beyond the gene matches: 4.

General conclusions and limits of the study: A later analysis had no HLA typing for the validation cohort, so co-occurrence there was scored across all 120 repertoires. Of the cluster scores, 94% were above 0 in a later analysis, which found that TCRs clustered in the first cohort also tended to co-occur in the 95 to 150 validation repertoires. The authors suggested that the approach could potentially be extended to other disease states and immunological phenotypes. In vitro tests confirmed that a few of the cytomegalovirus-associated TCR beta chains recognize cytomegalovirus antigens. Cytomegalovirus status was reported to be diagnosed by the classifier with high specificity and sensitivity in both the original and validation cohorts. While some public TCRs were present in many individuals, most TCR sequences turned up only very rarely across donors. The study gave a list of 150 to 200 TCR beta chains associated with cytomegalovirus.

As concerns this clone: The antigen it binds to is not known. No much larger clone is present one base from it, and per-base qualities are unavailable.

The rearranged chain carries TRBV11-2 and TRBJ2-5; 7 bases in the middle match TRBD1. The origin of this receptor is a woman aged 18-29 years in good health and CMV-seronegative. Input material: PBMCs. The CDR3 region has the sequence CASSMTGRETQYF. DNA sequence: TGTGCCAGCAGCATGACAGGGAGAGAGACCCAGTACTTC.